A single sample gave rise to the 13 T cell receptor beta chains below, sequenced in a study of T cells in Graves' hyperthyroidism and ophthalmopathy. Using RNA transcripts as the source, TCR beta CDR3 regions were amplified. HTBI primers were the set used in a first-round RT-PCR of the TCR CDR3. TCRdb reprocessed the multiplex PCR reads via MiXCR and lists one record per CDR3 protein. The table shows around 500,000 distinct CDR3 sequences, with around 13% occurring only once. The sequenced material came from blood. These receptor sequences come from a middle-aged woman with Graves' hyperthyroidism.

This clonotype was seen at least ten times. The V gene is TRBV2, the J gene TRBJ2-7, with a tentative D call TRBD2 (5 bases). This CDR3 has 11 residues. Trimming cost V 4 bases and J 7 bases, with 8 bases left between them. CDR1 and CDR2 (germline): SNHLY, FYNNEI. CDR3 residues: CASSGGWEQYF. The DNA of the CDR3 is TGTGCCAGCAGTGGAGGGTGGGAGCAGTACTTC.

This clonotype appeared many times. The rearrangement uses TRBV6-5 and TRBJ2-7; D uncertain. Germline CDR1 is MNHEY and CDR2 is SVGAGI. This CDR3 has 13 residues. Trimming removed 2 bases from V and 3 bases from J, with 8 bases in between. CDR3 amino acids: CASSYRVYYEQYF. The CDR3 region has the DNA TGTGCCAGCAGTTACCGGGTTTACTACGAGCAGTACTTC.

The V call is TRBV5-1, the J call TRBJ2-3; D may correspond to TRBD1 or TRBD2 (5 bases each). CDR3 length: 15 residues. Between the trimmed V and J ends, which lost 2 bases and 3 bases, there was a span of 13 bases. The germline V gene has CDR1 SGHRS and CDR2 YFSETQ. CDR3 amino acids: CASSFLGVGTDTQYF. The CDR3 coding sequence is TGCGCCAGCAGCTTCTTGGGGGTCGGTACAGATACGCAGTATTTT.

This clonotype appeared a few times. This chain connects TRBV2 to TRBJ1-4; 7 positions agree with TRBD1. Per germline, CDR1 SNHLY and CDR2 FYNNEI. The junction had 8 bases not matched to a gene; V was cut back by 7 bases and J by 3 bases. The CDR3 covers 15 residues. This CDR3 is CASNQQGPANEKLFF. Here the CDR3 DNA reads TGTGCCAGCAACCAACAGGGGCCGGCTAATGAAAAACTGTTTTTT.

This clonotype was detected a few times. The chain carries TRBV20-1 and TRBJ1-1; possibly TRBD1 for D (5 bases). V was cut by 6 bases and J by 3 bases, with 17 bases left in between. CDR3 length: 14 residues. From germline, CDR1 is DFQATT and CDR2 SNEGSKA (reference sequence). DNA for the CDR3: TGCAGTGCCCGCCGTGGGGGAGCGGACACTGAAGCTTTCTTT. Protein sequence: CSARRGGADTEAFF.

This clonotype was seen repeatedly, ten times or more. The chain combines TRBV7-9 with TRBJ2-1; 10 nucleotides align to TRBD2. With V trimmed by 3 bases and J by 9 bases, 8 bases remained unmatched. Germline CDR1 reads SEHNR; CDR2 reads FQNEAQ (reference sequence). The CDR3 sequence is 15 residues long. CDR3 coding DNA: TGTGCCAGCAGCTTCAGTCTAGCGGGAGACAGTGAGCAGTTCTTC. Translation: CASSFSLAGDSEQFF. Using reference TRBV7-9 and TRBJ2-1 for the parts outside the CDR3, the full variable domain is DTGVSQNPRHKITKRGQNVTFRCDPISEHNRLYWYRQTLGQGPEFLTYFQNEAQLEKSRLLSDRFSAERPKGSFSTLEIQRTEQGDSAMYLCASSFSLAGDSEQFFGPGTRLTVL.

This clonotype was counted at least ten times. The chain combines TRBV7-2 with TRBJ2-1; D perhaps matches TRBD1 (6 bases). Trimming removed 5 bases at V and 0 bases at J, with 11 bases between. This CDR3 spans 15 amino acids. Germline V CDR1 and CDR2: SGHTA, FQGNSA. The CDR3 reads CASSRGGSSYNEQFF. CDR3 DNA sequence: TGTGCCAGCAGCAGAGGGGGAAGCTCCTACAATGAGCAGTTCTTC.

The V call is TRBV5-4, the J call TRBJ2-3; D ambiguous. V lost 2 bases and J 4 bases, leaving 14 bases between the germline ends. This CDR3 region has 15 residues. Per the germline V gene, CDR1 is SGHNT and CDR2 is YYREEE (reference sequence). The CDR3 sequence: CASSLETVASDTQYF. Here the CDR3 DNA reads TGTGCCAGCAGCTTAGAAACAGTAGCATCAGATACGCAGTATTTT. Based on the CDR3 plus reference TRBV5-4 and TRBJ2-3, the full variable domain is ETGVTQSPTHLIKTRGQQVTLRCSSQSGHNTVSWYQQALGQGPQFIFQYYREEENGRGNFPPRFSGLQFPNYSSELNVNALELDDSALYLCASSLETVASDTQYFGPGTRLTVL.

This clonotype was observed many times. CDR3 sequence (DNA): TGTGCCAGCAGTGCTCTAGCGGAGTTAGCCAAAAACATTCAGTACTTC. Translated, it gives CASSALAELAKNIQYF. The rearrangement uses TRBV28 and TRBJ2-4; TRBD2 agrees at 7 bases. CDR3 length: 16 amino acids. Germline V gene data show CDR1 as MDHEN and CDR2 as SYDVKM. V lost 5 bases and J lost 0; bases outside the gene matches: 7.

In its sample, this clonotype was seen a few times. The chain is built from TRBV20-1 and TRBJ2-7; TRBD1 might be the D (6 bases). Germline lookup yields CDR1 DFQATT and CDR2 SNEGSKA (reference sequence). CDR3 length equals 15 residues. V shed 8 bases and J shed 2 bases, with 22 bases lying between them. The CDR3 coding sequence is TGCAGTACCCCCTGGGGGCAGGAACTGACCTACGAGCAGTACTTC. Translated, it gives CSTPWGQELTYEQYF.

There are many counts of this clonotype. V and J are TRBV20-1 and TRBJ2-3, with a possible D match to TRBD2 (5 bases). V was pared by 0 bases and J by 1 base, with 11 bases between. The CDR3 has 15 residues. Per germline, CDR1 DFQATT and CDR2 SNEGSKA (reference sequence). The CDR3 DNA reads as TGCAGTGCTAGAGATGGAGAGGGTGGCACAGATACGCAGTATTTT. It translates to CSARDGEGGTDTQYF.

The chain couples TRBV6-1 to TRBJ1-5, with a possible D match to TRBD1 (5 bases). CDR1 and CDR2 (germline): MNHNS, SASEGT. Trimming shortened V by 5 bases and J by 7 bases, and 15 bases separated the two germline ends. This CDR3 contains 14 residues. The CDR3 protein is CASSYLSKGQPQHF. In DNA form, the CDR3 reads TGTGCCAGCAGTTACCTCTCGAAGGGGCAGCCCCAGCATTTT.

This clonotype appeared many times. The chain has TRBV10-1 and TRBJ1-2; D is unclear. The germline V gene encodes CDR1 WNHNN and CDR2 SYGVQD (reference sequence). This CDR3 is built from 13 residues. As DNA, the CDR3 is TGCCCTCCCAGCTGGTCAGCTAACTATGGCTACACCTTC. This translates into CPPSWSANYGYTF.